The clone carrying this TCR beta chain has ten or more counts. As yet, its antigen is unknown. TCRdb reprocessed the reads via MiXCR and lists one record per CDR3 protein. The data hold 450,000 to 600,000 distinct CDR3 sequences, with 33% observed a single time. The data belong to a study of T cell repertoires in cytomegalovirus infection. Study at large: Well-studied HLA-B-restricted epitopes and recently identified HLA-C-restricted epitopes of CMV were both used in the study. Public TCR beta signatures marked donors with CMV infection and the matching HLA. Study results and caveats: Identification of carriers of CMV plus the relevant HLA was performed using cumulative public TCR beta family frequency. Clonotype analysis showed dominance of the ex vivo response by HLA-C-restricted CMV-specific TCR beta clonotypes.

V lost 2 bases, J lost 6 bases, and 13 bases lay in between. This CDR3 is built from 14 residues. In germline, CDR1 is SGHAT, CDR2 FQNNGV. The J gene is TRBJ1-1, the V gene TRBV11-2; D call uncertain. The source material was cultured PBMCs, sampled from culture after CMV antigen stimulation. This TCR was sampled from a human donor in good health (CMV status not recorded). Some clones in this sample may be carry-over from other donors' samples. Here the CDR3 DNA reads TGTGCCAGCAGCTTAACGGTTTATATCCCTGAAGCTTTCTTT. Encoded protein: CASSLTVYIPEAFF. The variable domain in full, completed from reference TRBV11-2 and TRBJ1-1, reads EAGVAQSPRYKIIEKRQSVAFWCNPISGHATLYWYQQILGQGPKLLIQFQNNGVVDDSQLPKDRFSAERLKGVDSTLKIQPAKLEDSAVYLCASSLTVYIPEAFFGQGTRLTVV.